The 20 T cell receptor beta chains reported below all come from one sample, sequenced in a study of blood T cell repertoires in COVID-19. Assay used: immunoSEQ multiplex PCR; TCRdb lists only in-frame clones, some missing. The profile covers roughly 300,000 clones, with 86% appearing a single time and 4% to 5.5% taken by the ten largest. The material sequenced was PBMCs or T cells enriched from blood (not recorded which). Receptors originate from a woman in her forties with acute COVID-19.

V and J are TRBV5-1 and TRBJ2-5, with 9 nucleotides matching TRBD1. The CDR3 runs to 17 residues. In germline, CDR1 is SGHRS, CDR2 YFSETQ. The V gene end was trimmed by 4 bases and the J gene end by 3 bases; junction bases not matched to a gene: 13. In DNA, the CDR3 is TGCGCCAGCAGCCAGCTTGCAGGGGGACAGGGTAAAGAGACCCAGTACTTC. It specifies CASSQLAGGQGKETQYF.

The chain couples TRBV5-5 to TRBJ1-2; no clear D. Trimming shortened V by 0 bases and J by 7 bases, and 10 bases separated the two germline ends. Germline CDR1 SGHKS, CDR2 YYEKEE (reference sequence). The CDR3 contains 13 residues. The CDR3 coding sequence is TGTGCCAGCAGCTTGGGAGATCCAACTGGCTACACCTTC. This gives the protein CASSLGDPTGYTF.

This rearrangement joins TRBV6-5 to TRBJ1-2, with D maybe TRBD1 (5 bases). The V gene lost 0 bases and the J gene lost 8 bases, with 16 bases spanning the gap. The CDR3 contains 15 residues. Germline CDR1 MNHEY, CDR2 SVGAGI. The CDR3: CASSYSSRVGEGYTF. CDR3 sequence (DNA): TGTGCCAGCAGTTACTCGAGCCGAGTAGGGGAAGGCTACACCTTC.

The J gene is TRBJ1-4, the V gene TRBV6-5, with D possibly matching TRBD1 (5 bases). Trimming pared 3 bases from V and 6 bases from J, leaving 11 bases between. Germline V gene data show CDR1 as MNHEY and CDR2 as SVGAGI. CDR3 length equals 14 residues. CDR3 sequence: CASSYGQGDEKLFF. Here the CDR3 DNA reads TGTGCCAGCAGTTATGGCCAGGGCGATGAAAAACTGTTTTTT.

This clone was detected a few times. The genes are TRBV19 and TRBJ2-7; D is possibly TRBD2 (7 bases). The CDR3 has 15 residues. In germline, CDR1 is LNHDA, CDR2 SQIVND (reference sequence). The V end was cut by 4 bases, the J end by 1 base, with 14 bases between. Here the CDR3 reads CASSTSGRGSYEQYF. CDR3 bases: TGTGCCAGTAGTACCTCAGGGAGGGGGTCCTACGAGCAGTACTTC.

The CDR3 sequence: CASALAGGLVANTGELFF. CDR3 nucleotides: TGTGCCAGCGCACTAGCGGGGGGGCTAGTGGCTAACACCGGGGAGCTGTTTTTT. The chain employs TRBV2 and TRBJ2-2; TRBD2 matches 13 bases. CDR3 length equals 18 residues. Germline V CDR1 and CDR2: SNHLY, FYNNEI. V lost 8 bases to trimming and J lost 2 bases; unmatched junction nucleotides: 11.

This clone turned up a few times. This rearrangement joins TRBV28 to TRBJ1-5, with 8 bases aligning to TRBD1. Trimming at V came to 3 bases and at J to 2 bases, leaving 3 bases not matched to a gene. This CDR3 region has 15 residues. From germline, CDR1 is MDHEN and CDR2 SYDVKM. Written as DNA, the CDR3 is TGTGCCAGCAGTTTTCGGACAGGGCGCAATCAGCCCCAGCATTTT. Its translation: CASSFRTGRNQPQHF.

The chain combines TRBV4-3 with TRBJ2-5; 9 bases line up with TRBD2. This CDR3 contains 15 residues. Germline V gene data show CDR1 as LGHNA and CDR2 as YSLEER. V gave up 0 bases and J gave up 2 bases; unmatched junction bases: 1. Here the CDR3 DNA reads TGCGCCAGCAGCCAAGATACTAGCGGGCAAGAGACCCAGTACTTC. It yields the protein CASSQDTSGQETQYF.

V usage is TRBV6-5 and J usage is TRBJ2-7, with a weak D call TRBD2 (6 bases). From germline, CDR1 is MNHEY and CDR2 SVGAGI. This CDR3 contains 16 residues. Trimming left V 0 bases short and J 6 bases short, with 18 bases between. The CDR3 protein is CASSYSSPGVGGEQYF. CDR3 coding DNA: TGTGCCAGCAGTTACTCGAGTCCGGGAGTGGGGGGCGAGCAGTACTTC.

The J gene is TRBJ2-2, the V gene TRBV5-8; 7 nucleotides match TRBD2. From germline, CDR1 is SGHTS and CDR2 YDEGEE. Unmatched junction bases numbered 14, after V lost 4 bases and J lost 2 bases. The CDR3 is made up of 18 amino acids. In DNA form, the CDR3 reads TGTGCCAGCAGCCCCATTAACTCGGGACTACCTAACACCGGGGAGCTGTTTTTT. It translates to CASSPINSGLPNTGELFF.

This chain links TRBV2 with TRBJ2-7; 9 nucleotides align to TRBD1. The length of the CDR3 is 17 residues. Trimming at V came to 7 bases and at J to 5 bases, leaving 18 bases not matched to a gene. CDR1 and CDR2 (germline): SNHLY, FYNNEI. The CDR3 coding sequence is TGTGCCAGCACACAGGACAGGGGCTCCAACCACGGGAACGAGCAGTACTTC. This encodes CASTQDRGSNHGNEQYF.

This clone came up once. The chain recombines TRBV20-1 with TRBJ1-2; D remains ambiguous. Per the germline V gene, CDR1 is DFQATT and CDR2 is SNEGSKA (reference sequence). CDR3 length: 9 residues. Between the trimmed V and J ends, which lost 6 bases and 8 bases, there was a span of 7 bases. This CDR3 reads CSAHVGYTF. The CDR3 nucleotides read TGCAGTGCACACGTCGGCTACACCTTC.

The chain's CDR3 is CASSLQGGTTLYEQYF. CDR3 DNA: TGTGCCAGCAGCTTACAGGGGGGGACTACCCTCTACGAGCAGTACTTC. The chain recombines TRBV5-4 with TRBJ2-7, with D possibly being TRBD1 (8 bases). CDR3 length equals 16 residues. Looked up from germline, CDR1 is SGHNT and CDR2 is YYREEE (reference sequence). Trimming left V 2 bases short and J 3 bases short, with 18 bases between.

The V call is TRBV5-6, the J call TRBJ1-5, with 9 bases identical to TRBD1. This CDR3 spans 17 amino acids. The trim removed 3 bases at V and 7 bases at J, leaving 14 bases unmatched. Germline CDR1 is SGHDT and CDR2 is YYEEEE. This chain's CDR3 is CASSSSGTGLVGQPQHF. CDR3 sequence (DNA): TGTGCCAGCAGCTCTTCCGGGACAGGGTTGGTTGGGCAGCCCCAGCATTTT. Filled out from reference TRBV5-6 and TRBJ1-5, the complete variable domain reads DAGVTQSPTHLIKTRGQQVTLRCSPKSGHDTVSWYQQALGQGPQFIFQYYEEEERQRGNFPDRFSGHQFPNYSSELNVNALLLGDSALYLCASSSSGTGLVGQPQHFGDGTRLSIL.

The CDR3 protein is CARSTGLEQYF. The CDR3 nucleotides read TGTGCCAGGAGCACAGGGCTCGAGCAGTACTTC. The chain has TRBV7-2 and TRBJ2-7, with D tentatively TRBD1 (6 bases). The V and J ends lost 9 bases and 6 bases respectively, with 12 bases between them. This CDR3 contains 11 residues. Germline V gives CDR1 SGHTA, CDR2 FQGNSA. The whole variable domain, filled in from reference TRBV7-2 and TRBJ2-7, reads GAGVSQSPSNKVTEKGKDVELRCDPISGHTALYWYRQSLGQGLEFLIYFQGNSAPDKSGLPSDRFSAERTGGSVSTLTIQRTQQEDSAVYLCARSTGLEQYFGPGTRLTVT.

This rearrangement joins TRBV2 to TRBJ1-1; a weak D match, TRBD1 (5 bases). Trimming cost V 11 bases and J 3 bases, with 19 bases left between them. Germline V gene lookup returns CDR1 SNHLY and CDR2 FYNNEI. The CDR3 is 14 residues long. CDR3 in amino acids: CASSRAGLDTEAFF. As DNA, the CDR3 is TGTGCCTCATCACGAGCGGGGCTTGACACTGAAGCTTTCTTT.

This sequence joins TRBV19 and TRBJ1-5; TRBD1 aligns across 7 bases. Germline CDR1 is LNHDA and CDR2 is SQIVND (reference sequence). Trimming removed 8 bases from V and 3 bases from J; junction bases left unmatched: 10. CDR3 length: 15 residues. CDR3 nucleotides: TGTGCCAGTCGGAAGGACAGGAGGCTCAATCAGCCCCAGCATTTT. It codes for CASRKDRRLNQPQHF. Together with reference TRBV19 and TRBJ1-5, the CDR3 gives the full variable domain: DGGITQSPKYLFRKEGQNVTLSCEQNLNHDAMYWYRQDPGQGLRLIYYSQIVNDFQKGDIAEGYSVSREKKESFPLTVTSAQKNPTAFYLCASRKDRRLNQPQHFGDGTRLSIL.

This clone was detected once. This chain connects TRBV19 to TRBJ2-7; 10 nucleotides match TRBD1. This CDR3 contains 15 residues. V lost 6 bases and J lost 2; bases outside the gene matches: 7. In germline, CDR1 is LNHDA, CDR2 SQIVND (reference sequence). The CDR3 DNA sequence: TGTGCCAGTAGCCCGTGGGGACAGGGGACCTACGAGCAGTACTTC. This gives the protein CASSPWGQGTYEQYF.

The chain employs TRBV5-1 and TRBJ2-3; TRBD1 aligns across 8 bases. The germline CDR1 and CDR2 sequences are SGHRS and YFSETQ. The CDR3 extends over 15 amino acids. With 4 bases clipped from V and 2 bases from J, the junction kept 6 bases outside the gene matches. CDR3 nucleotide sequence: TGCGCCAGCAGCCTCGGACAGGGCCACACAGATACGCAGTATTTT. Amino acids: CASSLGQGHTDTQYF. The entire variable domain, with the rest obtained from reference TRBV5-1 and TRBJ2-3, is as follows: KAGVTQTPRYLIKTRGQQVTLSCSPISGHRSVSWYQQTPGQGLQFLFEYFSETQRNKGNFPGRFSGRQFSNSRSEMNVSTLELGDSALYLCASSLGQGHTDTQYFGPGTRLTVL.

The V and J genes are TRBV9 and TRBJ1-1, with D maybe TRBD1 (6 bases). Trimming removed 0 bases at V and 5 bases at J, with 17 bases between. The germline CDR1 and CDR2 sequences are SGDLS and YYNGEE. There are 16 residues in the CDR3. The CDR3 region is CASSVVQSRGGTEAFF. For the CDR3, the DNA is TGTGCCAGCAGCGTAGTTCAGAGCAGGGGAGGGACTGAAGCTTTCTTT.